This T cell receptor beta chain was recovered during a study of response to subunit inactivated influenza vaccine. Study observations and caveats: The authors suggested that few new T cells are recruited per seasonal influenza vaccination.

Of note for this clonotype: Its antigen is currently unknown.

The CDR3 has 13 residues. Per germline, CDR1 SGHRS and CDR2 YFSETQ. Deletions cut 0 bases from V and 4 bases from J, with 8 bases between. From the RT-PCR reads, TCRdb called clonotypes with MiXCR, one entry per CDR3 protein. The table records 430,000 or so distinct CDR3 sequences, 11% of them present only once. The sequence was obtained from a man in his fifties who received an inactivated influenza vaccine. The rearrangement joins TRBV5-1 to TRBJ2-7, with no clear D. This specimen consisted of PBMCs from blood, obtained roughly 6 weeks after vaccination. The CDR3, as DNA: TGCGCCAGCAGCTTGGAATCCGATTACGAGCAGTACTTC. Its translation is CASSLESDYEQYF.